These T cell receptor beta chains were read from a single sample in a study of breast tumors, draining lymph nodes, adjacent tissues. MiXCR, run by TCRdb on the multiplex PCR reads, gives a single entry per CDR3 protein. The sample lists about 31,000 distinct CDR3 sequences, over 55% occurring once. The sequenced material came from breast tumor tissue. The receptors were gathered from a female donor with breast cancer. Some clones in this sample may be carry-over from other donors' samples. CDR3s include the opening cysteine and the closing phenylalanine or tryptophan. A D gene is named only where the DNA matches it firmly. A clone size is listed for some rows: how often the clone was seen (once, few, many), or a class if it is expanded.

>TRBD1|medium-sized|TRBJ2-7|TRBV19
TGTGCCAGTAGTATCGGGCTGAAGTGGACAGGGGGTTTCCACGAGCAGTACTTC
CASSIGLKWTGGFHEQYF
>NA|NA|TRBJ1-2|TRBV5-6
TGTGCCAGCAGCTTGAATGGGTCTGGCTACACCTTC
CASSLNGSGYTF
>TRBD1|many|TRBJ2-1|TRBV7-9
TGTGCCAGCAGCCCATTGACAGGGCTGGATGAGCAGTTCTTC
CASSPLTGLDEQFF
>TRBD1|few|TRBJ2-7|TRBV7-9
TGTGCCAGCAGGTCAGGGGGTTTCAACGAGCAGTACTTC
CASRSGGFNEQYF
>TRBD1|NA|TRBJ1-6|TRBV5-1
TGCGCCAGCAGCGAGGGACTAGGGGGCAGGGTGCATTCACCCCTCCACTTT
CASSEGLGGRVHSPLHF
>TRBD2|NA|TRBJ2-7|TRBV20-1
TGCAGTGCCCCGACTAGCGGGGGGGCCGCCGGCGAGCAGTACTTC
CSAPTSGGAAGEQYF
>NA|NA|TRBJ2-2|TRBV7-9
TGTGCCAGCAGCTTAGAGGACTTCCAAGGGGAGCTGTTTTTT
CASSLEDFQGELFF
>NA|NA|TRBJ2-1|TRBV24-1
TGTGCCACCAGTGAAGGCAGGGACACTAGATTCTTC
CATSEGRDTRFF
>NA|NA|TRBJ2-5|TRBV13
TGTGCCAGCAGCTCCTACAGGGAAGAGTCCCAAGAGACCCAGTACTTC
CASSSYREESQETQYF
>NA|NA|TRBJ2-3|TRBV12-3/TRBV12-4
TGTGCCAGCAGTTCCCATCGAGTGGCAAATACGCAGTATTTT
CASSSHRVANTQYF
>NA|NA|TRBJ2-1|TRBV9
TGTGCCAGCAGCGTAGAGGGAGTGTTATCCTACAATGAGCAGTCCTTC
CASSVEGVLSYNEQSF
>NA|NA|TRBJ1-4|TRBV20-1
TGCAGTGCTATCTACTATTCAGGGGATGAAAAACTGTTTTTT
CSAIYYSGDEKLFF
>TRBD2|NA|TRBJ2-7|TRBV7-7
TGTGCTAGCAGCTTAGCGTGGGAGGGAGGGAGCTACGAGCAGTACTTC
CASSLAWEGGSYEQYF
>NA|NA|TRBJ1-5|TRBV18
TGTGCCAGCTCACCAGGGCGGGGCGAGCATCAGCCCCAGCATTTT
CASSPGRGEHQPQHF
>NA|NA|TRBJ1-5|TRBV10-3
TGTGCCATCAGTGAGACTGGGAGTGGCAATCAGCCCCAGCATTTT
CAISETGSGNQPQHF
>NA|once|TRBJ1-2|TRBV11-2
TGTGCCAGCAGCTTAGTACCGGGAGGATGGGGCTATGGCTACACCTTC
CASSLVPGGWGYGYTF
>TRBD2|NA|TRBJ2-2|TRBV7-6
TGTGCCAGCAGCTTAAATAGCGGGGGTCCCTGGACCGGGGAGCTGTTTTTT
CASSLNSGGPWTGELFF
>TRBD1|NA|TRBJ1-6|TRBV6-6
TGTGCCAGCAGCAGCCGACAGGGGGCGCATTCACCCCTCCACTTT
CASSSRQGAHSPLHF
>NA|NA|TRBJ1-3|TRBV9
TGTGCCAGCAGCGCCCACTCTGGAAACACCATATATTTT
CASSAHSGNTIYF
>NA|few|TRBJ2-1|TRBV29-1
TGCAGCGTTGAAGATCGGAGGGACAATGAGCAGTTCTTC
CSVEDRRDNEQFF
>NA|once|TRBJ1-5|TRBV5-8
TGTGCCAGCAGCTTGAAGGCAGTCAATCAGCCCCAGCATTTT
CASSLKAVNQPQHF
>NA|NA|TRBJ1-2|TRBV7-9
TGTGCCAGCAGCTACGGCAGAGGCTACACCTTC
CASSYGRGYTF
>NA|NA|TRBJ2-2|TRBV2
TGTGCCAGCAGTCTAACTAGCGGGGAGCTGTTTTTT
CASSLTSGELFF
>TRBD2|NA|TRBJ2-2|TRBV24-1
TGTGCCACCAGTGGACTAGCGGGACACACCGGGGAGCTGTTTTTT
CATSGLAGHTGELFF
>NA|many|TRBJ1-2|TRBV2
TGTGCCAGCAGTGGGAGGGGGTTATACTATGGCTACACCTTC
CASSGRGLYYGYTF
>TRBD2|many|TRBJ2-5|TRBV7-8
TGTGCCAGCAGCCTCGAGCGGGGGGGCCGCGAGACCCAGTACTTC
CASSLERGGRETQYF
>NA|NA|TRBJ2-7|TRBV4-1
TGCGCCAGCAGCCAGAGGGGCCCCTACGAGCAGTACTTC
CASSQRGPYEQYF
>NA|NA|TRBJ2-7|TRBV13
TGTGCCAGCAGCTCCGCTCTGCACGAGCAGTACTTC
CASSSALHEQYF
>TRBD2|NA|TRBJ2-5|TRBV2
TGTGCCAGCAGCCCACTAGCGTCGGTAGGGACCCAGTACTTC
CASSPLASVGTQYF
>NA|few|TRBJ2-3|TRBV20-1
TGCAGTGCCCATCATTTCCGGGAAGGGGCAGATACGCAGTATTTT
CSAHHFREGADTQYF
>TRBD2|many|TRBJ2-1|TRBV3-1
TGTGCCAGCAGCCCACTCGCGGGGGGATACAATGAGCAGTTCTTC
CASSPLAGGYNEQFF
>TRBD2|NA|TRBJ2-5|TRBV7-2
TGTGCCAGCAGCCCATCGGGGGGTGGGACCCAGTACTTC
CASSPSGGGTQYF
>NA|NA|TRBJ2-6|TRBV6-4
TGTGCCAGCAGTGACTCGTCACGCTCTGGGGCCAACGTCCTGACTTTC
CASSDSSRSGANVLTF
>TRBD2|NA|TRBJ2-1|TRBV20-1
TGCAGTGCTAGAGATCTGGTAGCGGGGCATTTAAATGAGCAGTTCTTC
CSARDLVAGHLNEQFF
>NA|many|TRBJ2-5|TRBV10-3
TGTGCCACTCGGACAGCACAAGAGACCCAGTACTTC
CATRTAQETQYF
>TRBD1|NA|TRBJ1-2|TRBV6-4
TGTGCCAGCAGTGACTCTAGACAGGGGGCAGGCGGCTACACCTTC
CASSDSRQGAGGYTF
>NA|NA|TRBJ1-6|TRBV6-5
TGTGCCAGTCAAAGTAGATCCTATAATTCACCCCTCCACTTT
CASQSRSYNSPLHF
>NA|NA|TRBJ1-2|TRBV10-3
TGTGCCATCAGCGAGTCGACCGGCTTTGGCTACACCTTC
CAISESTGFGYTF
>NA|NA|TRBJ1-1|TRBV20-1
TGCAGTGCTCTGACTGCGAACACTGAAGCTTTCTTT
CSALTANTEAFF
>TRBD1|NA|TRBJ2-5|TRBV7-9
TGTGCCTGCAGCTTAGAGGTTGGGGGACAGGGGGTCAAAGAGACCCAGTACTTC
CACSLEVGGQGVKETQYF
>NA|NA|TRBJ2-5|TRBV7-3
TGTGCCAGCAGTAGGGGGGGAGGAGAAGAGACCCAGTACTTC
CASSRGGGEETQYF
>NA|NA|TRBJ2-1|TRBV7-9
TGTGCCAGCAGCTCAAGCGGATACTACAATGAGCAGTTCTTC
CASSSSGYYNEQFF
>NA|NA|TRBJ1-6|TRBV14
TGTGCCAGCAGCCTTAGTCTTTCACCCCTCCACTTT
CASSLSLSPLHF
>NA|NA|TRBJ1-2|TRBV5-4
TGTGCCAGCAGCCCCGAGTGGGGCGGTTACACCTTC
CASSPEWGGYTF
>NA|medium-sized|TRBJ2-2|TRBV19
TGTGCCAGTAGTAATCCCCTCACCGGGGAGCTGTTTTTT
CASSNPLTGELFF
>NA|NA|TRBJ1-6|TRBV6-5
TGTGCCAGCAGACTCGCCGACTCGTATTCACCCCTCCACTTT
CASRLADSYSPLHF
>TRBD1|large|TRBJ2-5|TRBV5-6
TGTGCCAGCAGCTTGAGGGGGCGAGAGCCATACTTC
CASSLRGREPYF
>TRBD1|NA|TRBJ1-2|TRBV24-1
TGCGCCACCAGTGCGAGACAGGGGTCGTATGGCTACACCTTC
CATSARQGSYGYTF
>NA|NA|TRBJ2-1|TRBV10-2
TGCGCCAGCGAACGACAGGGAGGGTACAATGAGCAGTTCTTC
CASERQGGYNEQFF
>TRBD1|NA|TRBJ2-7|TRBV20-1
TGCAGTGCTTATTTACAGGGGATCTCCTACGAGCAGTACTTC
CSAYLQGISYEQYF
>TRBD1|many|TRBJ1-5|TRBV11-2
TGTGCCAGCAGCCCAGGGGACAGGGGGACAAATCAGCCCCAGCATTTT
CASSPGDRGTNQPQHF
>TRBD1|NA|TRBJ1-2|TRBV20-1
TGCAGTGCACCCGACAGGGTATATGGCTACACCTTC
CSAPDRVYGYTF
>TRBD1|NA|TRBJ2-1|TRBV6-1
TGTGCCATCAGTGAGGGACAGGGTGAAAATGAGCAGTTCTTC
CAISEGQGENEQFF
>NA|NA|TRBJ2-7|TRBV7-2
TGTGCCAGCAGCTTAGTTCTAGGCTCCTACGAGCAGTACTTC
CASSLVLGSYEQYF
>TRBD1|medium-sized|TRBJ2-1|TRBV24-1
TGTGCCACCAGTGATACACGAGGGACAGGAAACAATGAGCAGTTCTTC
CATSDTRGTGNNEQFF